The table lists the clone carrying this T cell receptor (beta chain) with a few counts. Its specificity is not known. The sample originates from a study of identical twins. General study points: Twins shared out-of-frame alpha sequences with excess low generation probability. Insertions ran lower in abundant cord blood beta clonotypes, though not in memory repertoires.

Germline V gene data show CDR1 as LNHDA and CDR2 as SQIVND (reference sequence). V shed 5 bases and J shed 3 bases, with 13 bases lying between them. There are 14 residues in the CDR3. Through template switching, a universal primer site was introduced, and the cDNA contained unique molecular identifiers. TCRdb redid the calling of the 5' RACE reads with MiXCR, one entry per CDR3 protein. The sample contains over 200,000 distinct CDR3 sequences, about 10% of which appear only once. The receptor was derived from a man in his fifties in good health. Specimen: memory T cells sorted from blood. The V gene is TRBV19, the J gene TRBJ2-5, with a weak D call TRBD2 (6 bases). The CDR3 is CASSAGLRKETQYF. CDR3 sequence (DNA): TGTGCCAGTAGTGCGGGACTTCGAAAAGAGACCCAGTACTTC.